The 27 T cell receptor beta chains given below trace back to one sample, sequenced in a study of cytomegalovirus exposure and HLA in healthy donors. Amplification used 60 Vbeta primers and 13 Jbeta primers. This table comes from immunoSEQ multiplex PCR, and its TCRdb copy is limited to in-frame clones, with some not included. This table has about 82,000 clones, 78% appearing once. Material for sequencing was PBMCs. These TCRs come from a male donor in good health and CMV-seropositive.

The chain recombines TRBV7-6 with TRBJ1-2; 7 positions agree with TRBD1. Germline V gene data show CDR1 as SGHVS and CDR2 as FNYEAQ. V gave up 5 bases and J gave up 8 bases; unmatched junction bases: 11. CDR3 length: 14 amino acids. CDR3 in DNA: TGTGCCAGCAGCCGGACAGGAACTATGTGCGGCTACACCTTC. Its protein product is CASSRTGTMCGYTF.

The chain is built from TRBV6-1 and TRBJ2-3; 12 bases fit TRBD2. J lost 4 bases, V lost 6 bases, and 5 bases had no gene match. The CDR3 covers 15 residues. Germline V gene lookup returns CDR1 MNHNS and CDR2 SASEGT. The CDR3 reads CASRRLAGDADTQYF. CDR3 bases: TGTGCCAGCAGGAGACTAGCGGGAGATGCAGATACGCAGTATTTT.

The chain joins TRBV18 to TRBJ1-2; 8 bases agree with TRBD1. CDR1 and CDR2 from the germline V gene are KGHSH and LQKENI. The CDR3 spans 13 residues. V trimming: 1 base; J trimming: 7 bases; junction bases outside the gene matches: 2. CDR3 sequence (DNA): TGTGCCAGCTCACCACTAACAGGGGGTGGCTACACCTTC. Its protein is CASSPLTGGGYTF.

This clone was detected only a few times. CDR3 sequence (DNA): TGCGCCAGCAGCCGGGGACAGATTAATGAAAAACTGTTTTTT. This sequence encodes CASSRGQINEKLFF. The chain employs TRBV4-3 and TRBJ1-4, with TRBD1 matching over 7 bases. This CDR3 has 14 amino acids. J was trimmed by 4 bases and V by 4 bases; bases with no gene match: 3. CDR1 is LGHNA and CDR2 is YSLEER in the germline V gene.

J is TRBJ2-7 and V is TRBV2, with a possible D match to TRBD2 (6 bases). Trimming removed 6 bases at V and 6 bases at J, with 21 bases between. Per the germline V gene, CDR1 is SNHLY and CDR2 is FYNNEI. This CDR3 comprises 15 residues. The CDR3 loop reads CASSSGTRTGVEQYF. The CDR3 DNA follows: TGTGCCAGCAGCTCCGGGACTCGGACGGGCGTCGAGCAGTACTTC.

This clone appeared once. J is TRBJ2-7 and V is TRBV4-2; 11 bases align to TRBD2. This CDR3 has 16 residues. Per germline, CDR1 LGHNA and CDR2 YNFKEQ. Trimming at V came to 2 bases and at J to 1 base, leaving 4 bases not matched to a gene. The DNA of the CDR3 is TGTGCCAGCAGCCAACGACTAGCGGGGATATCCTACGAGCAGTACTTC. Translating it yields CASSQRLAGISYEQYF.

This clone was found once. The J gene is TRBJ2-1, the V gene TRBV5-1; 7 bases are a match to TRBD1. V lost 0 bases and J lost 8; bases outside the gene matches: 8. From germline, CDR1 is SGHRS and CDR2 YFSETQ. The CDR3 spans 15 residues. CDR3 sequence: CASSLARGPMDEQFF. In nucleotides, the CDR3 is TGCGCCAGCAGCTTGGCTAGGGGGCCTATGGATGAGCAGTTCTTC.

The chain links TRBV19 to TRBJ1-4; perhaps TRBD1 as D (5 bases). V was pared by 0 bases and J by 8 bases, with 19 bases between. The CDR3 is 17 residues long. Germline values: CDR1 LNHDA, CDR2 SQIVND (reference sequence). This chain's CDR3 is CASSIDRGGGSGEKLFF. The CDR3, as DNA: TGTGCCAGTAGTATAGATCGAGGCGGGGGGAGCGGAGAAAAACTGTTTTTT.

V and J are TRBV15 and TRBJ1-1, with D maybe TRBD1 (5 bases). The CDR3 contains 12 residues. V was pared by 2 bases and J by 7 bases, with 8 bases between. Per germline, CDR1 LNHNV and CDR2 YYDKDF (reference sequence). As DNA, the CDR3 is TGTGCCACCAGCAGACGGAGGGGTGAAGCTTTCTTT. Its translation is CATSRRRGEAFF.

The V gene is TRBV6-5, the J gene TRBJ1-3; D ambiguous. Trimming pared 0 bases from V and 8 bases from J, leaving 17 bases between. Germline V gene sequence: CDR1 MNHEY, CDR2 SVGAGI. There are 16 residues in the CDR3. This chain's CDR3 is CASSYSVNYPSDTIYF. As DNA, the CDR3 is TGTGCCAGCAGTTACTCAGTAAATTATCCCTCGGACACCATATATTTT.

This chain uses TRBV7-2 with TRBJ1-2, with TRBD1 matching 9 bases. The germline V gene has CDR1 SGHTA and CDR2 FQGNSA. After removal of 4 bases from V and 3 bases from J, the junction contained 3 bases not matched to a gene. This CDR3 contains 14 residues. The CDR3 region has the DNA TGTGCCAGCAGCTCGGACAGGGGTGACTATGGCTACACCTTC. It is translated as CASSSDRGDYGYTF.

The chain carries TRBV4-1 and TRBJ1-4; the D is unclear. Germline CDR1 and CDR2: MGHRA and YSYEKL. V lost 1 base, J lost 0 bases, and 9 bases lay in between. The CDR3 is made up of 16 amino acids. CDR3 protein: CASSQVGVATNEKLFF. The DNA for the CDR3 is TGCGCCAGCAGCCAAGTGGGAGTTGCAACTAATGAAAAACTGTTTTTT.

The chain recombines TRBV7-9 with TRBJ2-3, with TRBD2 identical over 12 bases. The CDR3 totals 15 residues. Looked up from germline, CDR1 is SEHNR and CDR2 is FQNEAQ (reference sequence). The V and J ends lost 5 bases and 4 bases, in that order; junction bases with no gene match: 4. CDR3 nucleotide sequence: TGTGCCAGCAGCCAGACTAGCGGGAGTTCAGATACGCAGTATTTT. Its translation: CASSQTSGSSDTQYF.

In nucleotides, the CDR3 is TGTGCCTTGCCGCCATTCGACAGGGTCTCTTACGAGCAGTACTTC. Translation: CALPPFDRVSYEQYF. The rearrangement uses TRBV6-4 and TRBJ2-7; 7 bases map to TRBD1. Trimming at V came to 11 bases and at J to 4 bases, leaving 17 bases not matched to a gene. Germline CDR1 and CDR2: MRHNA and SNTAGT. The CDR3 consists of 15 residues.

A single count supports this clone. The CDR3 is CASSDSRSSVTNEQFF. CDR3 DNA sequence: TGTGCCAGCAGTGACTCGAGGTCTAGCGTCACCAATGAGCAGTTCTTC. This rearrangement joins TRBV6-4 to TRBJ2-1, with TRBD2 as a possible D gene (6 bases). Germline V CDR1 and CDR2: MRHNA, SNTAGT. Trimming stripped 0 bases from V and 6 bases from J, with 15 bases between. The CDR3 is 16 amino acids.

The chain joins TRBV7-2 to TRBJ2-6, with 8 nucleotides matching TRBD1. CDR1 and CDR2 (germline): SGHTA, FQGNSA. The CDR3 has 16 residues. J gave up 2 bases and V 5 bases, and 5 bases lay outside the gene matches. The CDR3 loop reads CASSREDRAGANVLTF. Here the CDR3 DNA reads TGTGCCAGCAGCCGAGAGGACAGGGCTGGGGCCAACGTCCTGACTTTC.

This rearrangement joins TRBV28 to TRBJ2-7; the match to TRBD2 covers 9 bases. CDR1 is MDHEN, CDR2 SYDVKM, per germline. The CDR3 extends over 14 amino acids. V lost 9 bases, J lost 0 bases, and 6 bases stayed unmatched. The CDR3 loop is CARLAGQISYEQYF. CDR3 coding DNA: TGTGCCAGGCTAGCGGGGCAGATCTCCTACGAGCAGTACTTC.

The CDR3 here is CASSQVLASGSEYF. The CDR3 DNA follows: TGCGCCAGCAGCCAGGTCCTGGCTAGCGGGAGTGAGTACTTC. The chain links TRBV4-1 to TRBJ2-5; 10 nucleotides align to TRBD2. The CDR3 extends over 14 amino acids. The V and J ends lost 3 bases and 12 bases, in that order; junction bases with no gene match: 10. Germline V gives CDR1 MGHRA, CDR2 YSYEKL.

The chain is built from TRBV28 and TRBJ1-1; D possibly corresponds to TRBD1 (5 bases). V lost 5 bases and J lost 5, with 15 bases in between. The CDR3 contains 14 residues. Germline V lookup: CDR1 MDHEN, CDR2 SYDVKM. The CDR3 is CASSPQAYRTEAFF. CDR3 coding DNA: TGTGCCAGCAGTCCACAGGCGTATCGGACTGAAGCTTTCTTT.

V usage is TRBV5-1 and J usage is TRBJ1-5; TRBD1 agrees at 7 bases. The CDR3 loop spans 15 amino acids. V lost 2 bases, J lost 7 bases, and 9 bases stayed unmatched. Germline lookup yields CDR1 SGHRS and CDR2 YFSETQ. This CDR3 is CASSFWDSYSQPQHF. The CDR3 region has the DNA TGCGCCAGCAGCTTCTGGGACAGTTATAGCCAGCCCCAGCATTTT.

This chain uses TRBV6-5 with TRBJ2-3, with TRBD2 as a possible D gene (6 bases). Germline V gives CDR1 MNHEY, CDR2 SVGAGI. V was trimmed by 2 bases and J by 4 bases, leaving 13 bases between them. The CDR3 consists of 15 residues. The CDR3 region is CASSYGGTRPDTQYF. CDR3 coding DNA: TGTGCCAGCAGTTACGGGGGGACCCGGCCAGATACGCAGTATTTT.

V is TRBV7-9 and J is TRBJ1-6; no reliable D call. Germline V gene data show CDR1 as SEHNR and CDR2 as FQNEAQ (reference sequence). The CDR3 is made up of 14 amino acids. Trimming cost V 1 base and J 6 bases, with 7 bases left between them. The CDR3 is CASSLEILNSPLHF. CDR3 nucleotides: TGTGCCAGCAGCTTAGAAATCCTTAATTCACCCCTCCACTTT.

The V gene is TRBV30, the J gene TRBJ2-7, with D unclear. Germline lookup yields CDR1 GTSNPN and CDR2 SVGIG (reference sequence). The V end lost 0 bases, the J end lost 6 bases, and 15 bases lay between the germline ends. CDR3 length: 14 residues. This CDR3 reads CAWSVGLEGLEQYF. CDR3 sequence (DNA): TGTGCCTGGAGTGTAGGTCTAGAAGGTCTCGAGCAGTACTTC.

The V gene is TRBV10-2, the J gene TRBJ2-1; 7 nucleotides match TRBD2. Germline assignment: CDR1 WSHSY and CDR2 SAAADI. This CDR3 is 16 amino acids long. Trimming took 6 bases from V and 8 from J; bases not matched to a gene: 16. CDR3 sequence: CASRGLGAGEWDEQFF. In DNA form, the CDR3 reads TGCGCCAGCAGGGGGCTTGGGGCGGGGGAGTGGGATGAGCAGTTCTTC.

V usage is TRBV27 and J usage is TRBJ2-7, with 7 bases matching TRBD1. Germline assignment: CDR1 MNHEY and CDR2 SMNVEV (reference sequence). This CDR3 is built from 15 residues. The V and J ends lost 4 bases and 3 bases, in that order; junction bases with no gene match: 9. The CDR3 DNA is TGTGCCAGCAGTTCCCGAGGAACAGGGGTCTACGAGCAGTACTTC. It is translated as CASSSRGTGVYEQYF.

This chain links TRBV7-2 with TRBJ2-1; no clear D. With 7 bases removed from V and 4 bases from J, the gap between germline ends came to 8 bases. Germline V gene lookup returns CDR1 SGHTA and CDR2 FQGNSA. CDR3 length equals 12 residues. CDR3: CASTRRYNEQFF. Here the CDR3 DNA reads TGTGCCAGCACGCGTAGATACAATGAGCAGTTCTTC.

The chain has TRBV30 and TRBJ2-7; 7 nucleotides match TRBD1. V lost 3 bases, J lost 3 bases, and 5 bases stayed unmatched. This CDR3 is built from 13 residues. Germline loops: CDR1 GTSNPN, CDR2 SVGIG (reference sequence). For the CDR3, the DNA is TGTGCCTGGAGGGGACAGAACGGCTACGAGCAGTACTTC. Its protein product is CAWRGQNGYEQYF.